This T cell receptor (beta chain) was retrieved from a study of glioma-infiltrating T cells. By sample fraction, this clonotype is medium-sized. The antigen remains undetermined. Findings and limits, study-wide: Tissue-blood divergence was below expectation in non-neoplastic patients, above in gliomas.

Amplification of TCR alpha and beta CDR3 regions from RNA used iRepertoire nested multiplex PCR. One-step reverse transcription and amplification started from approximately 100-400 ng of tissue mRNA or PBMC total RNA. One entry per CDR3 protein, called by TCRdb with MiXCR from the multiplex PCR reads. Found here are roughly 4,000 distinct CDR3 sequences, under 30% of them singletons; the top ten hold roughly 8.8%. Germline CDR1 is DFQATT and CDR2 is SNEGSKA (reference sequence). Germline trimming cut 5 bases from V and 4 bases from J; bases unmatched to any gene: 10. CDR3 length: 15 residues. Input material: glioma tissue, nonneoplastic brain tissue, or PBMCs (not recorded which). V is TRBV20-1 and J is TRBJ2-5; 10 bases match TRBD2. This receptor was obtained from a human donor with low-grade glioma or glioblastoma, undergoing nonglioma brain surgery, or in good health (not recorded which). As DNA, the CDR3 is TGCAGTGCTGTTTTAGCGGGGGGCTTAGGAGAGACCCAGTACTTC. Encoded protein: CSAVLAGGLGETQYF.